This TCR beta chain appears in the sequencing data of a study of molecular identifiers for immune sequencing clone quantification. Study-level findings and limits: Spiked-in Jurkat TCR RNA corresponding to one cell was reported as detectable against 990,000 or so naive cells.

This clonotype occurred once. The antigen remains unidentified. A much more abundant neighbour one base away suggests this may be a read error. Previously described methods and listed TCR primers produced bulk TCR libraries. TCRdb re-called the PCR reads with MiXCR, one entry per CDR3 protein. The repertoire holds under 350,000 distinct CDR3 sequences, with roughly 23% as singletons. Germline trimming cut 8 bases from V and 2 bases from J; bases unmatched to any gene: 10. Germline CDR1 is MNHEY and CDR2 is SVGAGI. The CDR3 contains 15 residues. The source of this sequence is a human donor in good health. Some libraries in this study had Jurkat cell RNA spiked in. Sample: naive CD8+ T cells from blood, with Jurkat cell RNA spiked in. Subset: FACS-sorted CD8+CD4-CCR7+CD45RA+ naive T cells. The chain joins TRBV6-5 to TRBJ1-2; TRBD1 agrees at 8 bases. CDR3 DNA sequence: TGTGCCAGCGGTCAAGCAGGGGGCGGGAACTATGGCTACACCTTC. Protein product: CASGQAGGGNYGYTF.